These T cell receptor beta chains were read from a single sample in a study of cytomegalovirus exposure and HLA in healthy donors. Method: immunoSEQ multiplex PCR; TCRdb's copy keeps in-frame clones and lacks some. The specimen's table records 55,000 to 80,000 clones. Sequencing was performed on PBMCs. The receptors shown here come from a man aged 35 to 55 in good health and CMV-seronegative. The CDR3 runs from the conserved cysteine through the conserved F or W. D genes are given only for firm matches. Where a row states a size, it is once, few, many or the class of an expanded clone; other rows omit it.

V: TRBV7-3
D: TRBD1
J: TRBJ1-1
size: .
CDR3: CASSVTGTGEAFF
DNA: TGTGCCAGCAGCGTGACAGGGACGGGTGAAGCTTTCTTT

V: TRBV5-1
D: .
J: TRBJ2-7
size: .
CDR3: CASSLWERGYEQYF
DNA: TGCGCCAGCAGCTTGTGGGAGAGAGGGTACGAGCAGTACTTC

V: TRBV5-6
D: .
J: TRBJ1-6
size: .
CDR3: CASSLGGGFRTSLHF
DNA: TGTGCCAGCAGCTTGGGGGGAGGGTTCAGGACGTCGCTCCACTTT

V: TRBV27
D: TRBD1
J: TRBJ1-4
size: .
CDR3: CASSPWTGANEKLFF
DNA: TGTGCCAGCAGTCCCTGGACAGGGGCTAATGAAAAACTGTTTTTT

V: TRBV27
D: .
J: TRBJ1-5
size: .
CDR3: CASSWRGGNQPQHF
DNA: TGTGCCAGCAGTTGGAGGGGAGGCAATCAGCCCCAGCATTTT

V: TRBV4-1
D: TRBD2
J: TRBJ2-2
size: .
CDR3: CASSPLGGANTGELFF
DNA: TGCGCCAGCAGCCCCCTCGGGGGGGCGAACACCGGGGAGCTGTTTTTT

V: TRBV7-2
D: TRBD2
J: TRBJ2-1
size: medium-sized
CDR3: CASSLQALAGNNEQFF
DNA: TGTGCCAGCAGCTTACAGGCACTAGCGGGGAACAATGAGCAGTTCTTC

V: TRBV1
D: .
J: TRBJ1-4
size: .
CDR3: CTSSQDKRRVPATNEKLFF
DNA: TGCACCAGCAGCCAAGATAAAAGGAGGGTCCCCGCAACTAATGAAAAACTGTTTTTT

V: TRBV5-4
D: TRBD1
J: TRBJ1-6
size: .
CDR3: CASSAGQNNSPLHF
DNA: TGTGCCAGCAGCGCGGGACAGAATAATTCACCCCTCCACTTT

V: TRBV6-1
D: TRBD2
J: TRBJ2-5
size: .
CDR3: CASSEGGGSQETQYF
DNA: TGTGCCAGCAGTGAAGGAGGCGGGAGCCAAGAGACCCAGTACTTC

V: TRBV5-1
D: .
J: TRBJ2-3
size: .
CDR3: CASSLVRREKSDTQYF
DNA: TGCGCCAGCAGCTTGGTGCGTCGGGAAAAATCAGATACGCAGTATTTT

V: TRBV7-2
D: TRBD1
J: TRBJ2-7
size: .
CDR3: CASSLGDRGTYEQYF
DNA: TGTGCCAGCAGCTTAGGTGACAGGGGTACCTACGAGCAGTACTTC

V: TRBV6-1
D: .
J: TRBJ1-2
size: .
CDR3: CASENDGGYTF
DNA: TGTGCCAGCGAGAACGACGGGGGCTACACCTTC

V: TRBV6-6
D: TRBD2
J: TRBJ2-5
size: .
CDR3: CASSWGGEETQYF
DNA: TGTGCCAGCAGTTGGGGGGGGGAGGAGACCCAGTACTTC

V: TRBV6-5
D: TRBD1
J: TRBJ1-2
size: .
CDR3: CASSYLTGVRGYTF
DNA: TGTGCCAGCAGTTATTTGACAGGGGTGCGTGGCTACACCTTC

V: TRBV18
D: TRBD1
J: TRBJ2-7
size: .
CDR3: CASSPLTGQDNSYEQYF
DNA: TGTGCCAGCTCACCTCTAACGGGACAGGATAACTCCTACGAGCAGTACTTC

V: TRBV18
D: .
J: TRBJ2-5
size: .
CDR3: CASSPGGETQYF
DNA: TGTGCCAGCTCACCCGGAGGAGAGACCCAGTACTTC

V: TRBV10-3
D: .
J: TRBJ2-1
size: .
CDR3: CAISEGDEQFF
DNA: TGTGCCATCAGTGAGGGAGACGAGCAGTTCTTC

V: TRBV2
D: .
J: TRBJ1-4
size: .
CDR3: CASRRSNEKLFF
DNA: TGTGCCAGCAGACGGTCTAATGAAAAACTGTTTTTT

V: TRBV4-1
D: .
J: TRBJ1-4
size: .
CDR3: CASSPQVDRNTEKLFF
DNA: TGCGCCAGCAGCCCACAAGTCGACAGGAATACTGAAAAACTGTTTTTT

V: TRBV28
D: TRBD1
J: TRBJ1-2
size: .
CDR3: CASTRGQGSYGYTF
DNA: TGTGCCAGCACCAGGGGGCAGGGTTCCTATGGCTACACCTTC

V: TRBV5-4
D: .
J: TRBJ2-3
size: .
CDR3: CASSLSGEKAQYF
DNA: TGTGCCAGCAGCTTGTCCGGGGAGAAAGCGCAGTATTTT

V: TRBV29-1
D: .
J: TRBJ1-2
size: .
CDR3: CSVAERDYGYTF
DNA: TGCAGCGTTGCAGAGCGGGACTATGGCTACACCTTC

V: TRBV6-5
D: .
J: TRBJ1-1
size: .
CDR3: CASSYSFRRPEAFF
DNA: TGTGCCAGCAGTTACTCCTTTAGGCGGCCTGAAGCTTTCTTT

V: TRBV28
D: TRBD2
J: TRBJ2-1
size: .
CDR3: CASSKAGANNEQFF
DNA: TGTGCCAGCTCTAAAGCGGGGGCGAACAATGAGCAGTTCTTC

V: TRBV9
D: .
J: TRBJ2-3
size: .
CDR3: CASSVPGSTDTQYF
DNA: TGTGCCAGCAGCGTCCCCGGTAGCACAGATACGCAGTATTTT

V: TRBV19
D: TRBD1
J: TRBJ2-7
size: .
CDR3: CASSKTKTGVGEQYF
DNA: TGTGCCAGTAGTAAAACAAAGACAGGGGTAGGCGAGCAGTACTTC

V: TRBV7-6
D: TRBD1
J: TRBJ2-7
size: .
CDR3: CASSADREQYF
DNA: TGTGCCAGCAGCGCGGACAGGGAGCAGTACTTC

V: TRBV5-4
D: TRBD2
J: TRBJ2-2
size: .
CDR3: CASSTTSGAFVELFF
DNA: TGTGCCAGCAGCACCACTAGCGGGGCCTTCGTGGAGCTGTTTTTT

V: TRBV4-1
D: TRBD1
J: TRBJ1-5
size: .
CDR3: CASSQSPQTGAGNQPQHF
DNA: TGCGCCAGCAGCCAATCCCCTCAGACAGGGGCCGGCAATCAGCCCCAGCATTTT

V: TRBV6-5
D: TRBD1
J: TRBJ1-1
size: .
CDR3: CASSSRTGAVEAFF
DNA: TGTGCCAGCAGTTCAAGGACAGGGGCGGTAGAAGCTTTCTTT

V: TRBV6-1
D: .
J: TRBJ1-1
size: .
CDR3: CASTGRQQMNTEAFF
DNA: TGTGCCAGTACCGGTCGACAGCAAATGAACACTGAAGCTTTCTTT

V: TRBV5-1
D: .
J: TRBJ2-7
size: .
CDR3: CASRNGVSSYEQYF
DNA: TGCGCCAGCAGAAACGGGGTGAGCTCCTACGAGCAGTACTTC

V: TRBV30
D: .
J: TRBJ1-5
size: .
CDR3: CAWSVLGDFNQPQHF
DNA: TGTGCCTGGAGTGTACTTGGGGACTTCAATCAGCCCCAGCATTTT

V: TRBV5-6
D: TRBD2
J: TRBJ2-3
size: .
CDR3: CASSSTSADTQYF
DNA: TGTGCCAGCAGCTCGACTAGCGCAGATACGCAGTATTTT

V: TRBV9
D: .
J: TRBJ2-3
size: .
CDR3: CASSVAGYTDTQYF
DNA: TGTGCCAGCAGCGTAGCAGGGTACACAGATACGCAGTATTTT